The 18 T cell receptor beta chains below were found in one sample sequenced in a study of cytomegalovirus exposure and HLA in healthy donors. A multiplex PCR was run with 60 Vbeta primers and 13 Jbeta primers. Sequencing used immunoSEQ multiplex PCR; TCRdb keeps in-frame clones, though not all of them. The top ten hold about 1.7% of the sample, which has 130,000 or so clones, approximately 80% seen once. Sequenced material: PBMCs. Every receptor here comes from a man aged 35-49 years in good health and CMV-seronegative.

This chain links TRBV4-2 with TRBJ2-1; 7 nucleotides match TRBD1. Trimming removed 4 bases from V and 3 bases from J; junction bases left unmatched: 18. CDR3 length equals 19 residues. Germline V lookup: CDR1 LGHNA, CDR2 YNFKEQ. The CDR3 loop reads CASSRPADRASEIYNEQFF. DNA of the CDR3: TGTGCCAGCAGCCGACCGGCCGACAGGGCCTCAGAAATCTACAATGAGCAGTTCTTC.

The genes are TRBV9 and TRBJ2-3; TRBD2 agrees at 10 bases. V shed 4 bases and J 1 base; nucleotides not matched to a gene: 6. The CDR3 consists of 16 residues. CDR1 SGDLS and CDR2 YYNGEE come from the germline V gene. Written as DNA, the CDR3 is TGTGCCAGCAGCCAGAGAGGACTAGCGGGCACAGATACGCAGTATTTT. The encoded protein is CASSQRGLAGTDTQYF.

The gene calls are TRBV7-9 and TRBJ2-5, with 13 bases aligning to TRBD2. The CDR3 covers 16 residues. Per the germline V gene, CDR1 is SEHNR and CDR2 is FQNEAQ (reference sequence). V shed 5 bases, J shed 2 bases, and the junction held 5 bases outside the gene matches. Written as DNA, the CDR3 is TGTGCCAGCAGCGTGACTAGCGGGGGGCCACAAGAGACCCAGTACTTC. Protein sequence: CASSVTSGGPQETQYF.

The chain's CDR3 is CASSQDLFASEANTGELFF. CDR3 nucleotides: TGTGCCAGCAGCCAAGATCTATTTGCTAGCGAGGCGAACACCGGGGAGCTGTTTTTT. The genes are TRBV4-2 and TRBJ2-2; TRBD2 might be the D (6 bases). CDR1 is LGHNA and CDR2 is YNFKEQ in the germline V gene. Trimming left V 0 bases short and J 0 bases short, with 17 bases between. The CDR3 covers 19 residues.

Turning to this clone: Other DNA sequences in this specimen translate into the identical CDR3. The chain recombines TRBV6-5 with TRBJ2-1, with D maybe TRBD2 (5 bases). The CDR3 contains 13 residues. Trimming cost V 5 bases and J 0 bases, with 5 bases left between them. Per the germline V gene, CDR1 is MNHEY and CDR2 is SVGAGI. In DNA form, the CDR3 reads TGTGCCAGCAGTCGGGGCTCCTACAATGAGCAGTTCTTC. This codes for CASSRGSYNEQFF.

CDR3 nucleotides: TGTGCCAGCAGCTTAGAACTCGGCACTGAAGCTTTCTTT. It translates to CASSLELGTEAFF. This chain links TRBV11-2 with TRBJ1-1, with unresolved D. CDR3 length equals 13 residues. CDR1 and CDR2 (germline): SGHAT, FQNNGV. The V and J ends lost 0 bases and 4 bases respectively, with 6 bases between them.

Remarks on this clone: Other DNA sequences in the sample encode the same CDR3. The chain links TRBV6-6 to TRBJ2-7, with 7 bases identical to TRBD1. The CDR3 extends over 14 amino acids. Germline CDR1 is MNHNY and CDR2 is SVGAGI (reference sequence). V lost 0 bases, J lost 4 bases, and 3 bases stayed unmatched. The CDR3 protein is CASSYSTGNYEQYF. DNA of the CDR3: TGTGCCAGCAGTTACTCGACAGGGAATTACGAGCAGTACTTC.

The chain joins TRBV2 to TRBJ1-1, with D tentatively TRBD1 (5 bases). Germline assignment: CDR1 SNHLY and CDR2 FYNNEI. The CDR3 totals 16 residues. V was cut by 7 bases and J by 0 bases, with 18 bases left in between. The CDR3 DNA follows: TGTGCCAGCACCCCGTGGGGCGGAAGCATGAACACTGAAGCTTTCTTT. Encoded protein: CASTPWGGSMNTEAFF.

CDR3 DNA sequence: TGCGCCAGCAGTCAACCCGTAGCGGGGGGGAGAGATGAGCAGTTCTTC. Protein sequence: CASSQPVAGGRDEQFF. The chain combines TRBV23-1 with TRBJ2-1; 11 nucleotides align to TRBD2. TRBV23-1 counts as an open reading frame of uncertain function. The trim removed 2 bases at V and 8 bases at J, leaving 8 bases unmatched. This CDR3 spans 16 amino acids.

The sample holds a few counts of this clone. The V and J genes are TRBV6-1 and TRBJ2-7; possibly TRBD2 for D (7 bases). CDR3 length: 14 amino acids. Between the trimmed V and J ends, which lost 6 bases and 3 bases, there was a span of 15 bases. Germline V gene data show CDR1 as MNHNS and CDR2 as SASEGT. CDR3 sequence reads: CASSPIGGGYEQYF. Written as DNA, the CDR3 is TGTGCCAGCAGCCCGATAGGGGGGGGCTACGAGCAGTACTTC.

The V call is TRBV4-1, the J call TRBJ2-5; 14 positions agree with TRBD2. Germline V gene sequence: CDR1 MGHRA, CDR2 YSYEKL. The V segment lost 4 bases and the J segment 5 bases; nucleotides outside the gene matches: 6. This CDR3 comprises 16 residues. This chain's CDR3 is CASSPTSGGGLETQYF. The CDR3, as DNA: TGCGCCAGCAGCCCGACTAGCGGGGGGGGCCTCGAGACCCAGTACTTC.

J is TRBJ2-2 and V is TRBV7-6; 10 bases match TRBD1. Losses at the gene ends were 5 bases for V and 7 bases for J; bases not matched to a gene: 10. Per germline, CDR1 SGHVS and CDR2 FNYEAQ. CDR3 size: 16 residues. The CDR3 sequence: CASSNPAGTGVGELFF. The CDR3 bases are TGTGCCAGCAGCAATCCGGCCGGGACAGGGGTCGGGGAGCTGTTTTTT.

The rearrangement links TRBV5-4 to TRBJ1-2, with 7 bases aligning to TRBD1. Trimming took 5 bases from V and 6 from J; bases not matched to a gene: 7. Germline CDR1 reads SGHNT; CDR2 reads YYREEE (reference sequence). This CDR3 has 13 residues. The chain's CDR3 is CASSQGVTDGYTF. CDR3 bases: TGTGCCAGCAGTCAGGGGGTCACGGATGGCTACACCTTC. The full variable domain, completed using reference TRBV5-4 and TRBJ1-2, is ETGVTQSPTHLIKTRGQQVTLRCSSQSGHNTVSWYQQALGQGPQFIFQYYREEENGRGNFPPRFSGLQFPNYSSELNVNALELDDSALYLCASSQGVTDGYTFGSGTRLTVV.

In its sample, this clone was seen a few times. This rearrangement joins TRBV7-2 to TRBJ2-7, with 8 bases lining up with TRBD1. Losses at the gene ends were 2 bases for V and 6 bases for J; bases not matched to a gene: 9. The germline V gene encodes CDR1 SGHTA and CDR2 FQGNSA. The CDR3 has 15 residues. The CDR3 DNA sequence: TGTGCCAGCAGCTTATTGGGACAGGTTATTCTCGAGCAGTACTTC. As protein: CASSLLGQVILEQYF.

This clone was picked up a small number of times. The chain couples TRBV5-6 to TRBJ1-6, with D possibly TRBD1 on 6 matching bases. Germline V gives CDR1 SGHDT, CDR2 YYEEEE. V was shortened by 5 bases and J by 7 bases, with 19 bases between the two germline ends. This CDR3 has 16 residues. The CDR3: CASSPPEGEGNSPLHF. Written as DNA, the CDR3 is TGTGCCAGCAGTCCCCCGGAGGGGGAGGGAAATTCACCCCTCCACTTT.

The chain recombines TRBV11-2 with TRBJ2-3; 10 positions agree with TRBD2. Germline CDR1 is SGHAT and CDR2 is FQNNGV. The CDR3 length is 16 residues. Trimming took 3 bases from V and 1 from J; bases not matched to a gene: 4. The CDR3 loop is CASSFSGLAGTDTQYF. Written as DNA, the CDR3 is TGTGCCAGCAGCTTCTCAGGACTAGCGGGCACAGATACGCAGTATTTT.

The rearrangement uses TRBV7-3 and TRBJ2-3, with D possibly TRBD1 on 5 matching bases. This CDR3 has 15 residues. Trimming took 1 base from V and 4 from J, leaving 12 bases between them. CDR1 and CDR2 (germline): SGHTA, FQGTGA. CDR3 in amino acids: CASSLRGRVADTQYF. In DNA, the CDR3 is TGTGCCAGCAGCTTAAGAGGCAGGGTGGCAGATACGCAGTATTTT.

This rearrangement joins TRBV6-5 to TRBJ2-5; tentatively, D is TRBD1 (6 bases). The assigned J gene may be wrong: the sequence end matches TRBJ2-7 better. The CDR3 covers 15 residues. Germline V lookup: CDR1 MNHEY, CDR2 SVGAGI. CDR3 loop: CASSYSQGLFYEQYF. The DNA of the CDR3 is TGTGCCAGCAGTTACTCGCAGGGGCTATTCTACGAGCAGTACTTC.